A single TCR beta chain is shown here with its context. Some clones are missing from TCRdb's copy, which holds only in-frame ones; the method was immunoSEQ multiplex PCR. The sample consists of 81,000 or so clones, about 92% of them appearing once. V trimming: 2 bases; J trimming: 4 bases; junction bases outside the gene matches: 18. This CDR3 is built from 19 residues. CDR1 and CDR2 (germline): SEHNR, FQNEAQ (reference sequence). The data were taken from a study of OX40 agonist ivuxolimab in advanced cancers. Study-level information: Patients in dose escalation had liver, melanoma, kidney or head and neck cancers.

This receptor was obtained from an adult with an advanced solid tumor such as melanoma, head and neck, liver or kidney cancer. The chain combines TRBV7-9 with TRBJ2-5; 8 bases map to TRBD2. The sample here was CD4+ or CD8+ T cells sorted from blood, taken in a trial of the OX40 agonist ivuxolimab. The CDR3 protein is CASSLPSGRDGSRPETQYF. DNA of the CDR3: TGTGCCAGCAGCTTACCCAGCGGGAGAGATGGTTCCCGACCAGAGACCCAGTACTTC.